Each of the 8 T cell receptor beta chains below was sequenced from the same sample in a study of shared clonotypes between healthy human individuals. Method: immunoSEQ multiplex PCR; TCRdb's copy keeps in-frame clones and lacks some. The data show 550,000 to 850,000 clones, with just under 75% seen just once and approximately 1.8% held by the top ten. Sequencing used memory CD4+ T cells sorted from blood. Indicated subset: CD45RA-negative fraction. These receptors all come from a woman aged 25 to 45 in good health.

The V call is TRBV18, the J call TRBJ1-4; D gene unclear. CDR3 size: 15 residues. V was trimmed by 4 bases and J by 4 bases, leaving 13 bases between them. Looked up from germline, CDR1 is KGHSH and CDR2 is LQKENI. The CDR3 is CASSRYSEFNEKLFF. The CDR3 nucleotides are TGTGCCAGCTCACGGTATTCGGAGTTTAATGAAAAACTGTTTTTT.

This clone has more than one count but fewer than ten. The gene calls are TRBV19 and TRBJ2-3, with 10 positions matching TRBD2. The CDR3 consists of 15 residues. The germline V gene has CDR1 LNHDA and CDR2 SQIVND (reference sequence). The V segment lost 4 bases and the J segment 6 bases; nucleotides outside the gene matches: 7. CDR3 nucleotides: TGTGCCAGTAGTACTAGCGGGAGAGCCTCGGATACGCAGTATTTT. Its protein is CASSTSGRASDTQYF. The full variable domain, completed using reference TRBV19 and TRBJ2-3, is DGGITQSPKYLFRKEGQNVTLSCEQNLNHDAMYWYRQDPGQGLRLIYYSQIVNDFQKGDIAEGYSVSREKKESFPLTVTSAQKNPTAFYLCASSTSGRASDTQYFGPGTRLTVL.

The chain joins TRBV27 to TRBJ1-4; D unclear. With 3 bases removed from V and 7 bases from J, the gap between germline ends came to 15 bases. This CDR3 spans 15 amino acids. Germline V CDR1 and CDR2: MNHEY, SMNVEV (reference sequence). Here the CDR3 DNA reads TGTGCCAGCAGTTTCCGTGGGTCCCATGGTGAAAAACTGTTTTTT. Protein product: CASSFRGSHGEKLFF.

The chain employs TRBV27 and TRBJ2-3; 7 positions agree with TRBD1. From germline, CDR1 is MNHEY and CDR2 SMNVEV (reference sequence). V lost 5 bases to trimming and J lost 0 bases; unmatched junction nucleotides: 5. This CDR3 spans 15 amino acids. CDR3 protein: CASSIRTGSTDTQYF. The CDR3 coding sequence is TGTGCCAGCAGTATCCGGACAGGCAGCACAGATACGCAGTATTTT.

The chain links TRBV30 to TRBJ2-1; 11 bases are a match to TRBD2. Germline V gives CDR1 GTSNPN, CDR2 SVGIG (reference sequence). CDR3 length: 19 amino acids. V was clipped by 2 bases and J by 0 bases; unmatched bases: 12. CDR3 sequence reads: CAWSHPGLAETSSYNEQFF. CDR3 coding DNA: TGTGCCTGGAGTCACCCGGGACTAGCGGAGACAAGCTCCTACAATGAGCAGTTCTTC.

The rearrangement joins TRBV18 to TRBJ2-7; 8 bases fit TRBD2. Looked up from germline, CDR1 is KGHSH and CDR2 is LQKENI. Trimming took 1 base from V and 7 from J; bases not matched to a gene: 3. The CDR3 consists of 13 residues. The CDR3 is CASSPQGTREQYF. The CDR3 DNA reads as TGTGCCAGCTCACCACAGGGGACTAGAGAGCAGTACTTC.

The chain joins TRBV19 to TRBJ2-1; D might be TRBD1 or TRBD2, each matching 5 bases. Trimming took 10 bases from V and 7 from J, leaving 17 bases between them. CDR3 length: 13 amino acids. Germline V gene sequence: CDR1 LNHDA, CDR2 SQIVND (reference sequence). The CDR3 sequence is CATSGQGRNEQFF. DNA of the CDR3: TGTGCCACCTCCGGGCAGGGACGAAATGAGCAGTTCTTC.

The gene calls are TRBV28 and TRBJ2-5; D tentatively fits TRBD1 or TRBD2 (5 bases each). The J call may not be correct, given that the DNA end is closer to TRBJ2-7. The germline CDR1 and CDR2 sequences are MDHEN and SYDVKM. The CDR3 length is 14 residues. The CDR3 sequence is CASITGTESYEQYF. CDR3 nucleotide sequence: TGTGCCAGCATTACCGGGACGGAGAGCTACGAGCAGTACTTC.